The rows below give T cell receptor beta chains drawn from one sample of a study of memory CD4+ T cells and cytomegalovirus serostatus. The assay was immunoSEQ multiplex PCR, and TCRdb's table has in-frame clones only and misses some. The sample has over 45,000 clones; about four fifths are singletons. Sequenced input: memory CD4+ T cells from blood. The source is an adult in good health and CMV-seronegative. Some clones in this sample may be carry-over from other donors' samples. Each CDR3 is given without its conserved first and last residue. A D gene is named only where the DNA matches it firmly.

D	V	J	CDR3
-	TRBV12-5	TRBJ2-5	ASAARVIETQY
-	TRBV7-9	TRBJ2-5	ASSQWGRGETQY
-	TRBV6-5	TRBJ1-5	ASRNGVHQPQH
-	TRBV5-1	TRBJ1-4	ASSFGPGDGREKLF
TRBD1	TRBV12-5	TRBJ1-5	ASGLGQGVNQPQH
TRBD2	TRBV7-6	TRBJ2-7	ASSVTSGRDEQY
TRBD2	TRBV30	TRBJ2-7	AWRILASGSTHEQY
TRBD1	TRBV25-1	TRBJ2-1	ATLGGTGSSYNEQF
TRBD2	TRBV9	TRBJ2-7	ASSPGLASHEQY
-	TRBV2	TRBJ1-6	ASNKGGQSALH
-	TRBV2	TRBJ2-1	ASSEGWANEQF
-	TRBV29-1	TRBJ1-2	SVGSQAGDGYT
TRBD1	TRBV5-4	TRBJ1-1	ASSLSGGGWDTEAF
-	TRBV7-2	TRBJ1-5	ASSLDGLQNQPQH
TRBD2	TRBV28	TRBJ2-7	ASRPAGTAIGTSGYEQY
-	TRBV4-3	TRBJ2-5	ASSQERAKTQY
TRBD2	TRBV2	TRBJ2-1	ASSEARGLAGGEQF
-	TRBV28	TRBJ1-2	ASRTGTDYGYT
TRBD2	TRBV4-1	TRBJ2-7	ASSQELAGGAYEQY
-	TRBV28	TRBJ1-5	ASSFGNQPQH
-	TRBV5-5	TRBJ1-2	ASSLDLSVGGLF
TRBD1	TRBV2	TRBJ2-2	ASTTSGQGLGGELF
TRBD2	TRBV30	TRBJ2-1	AWSGLTSGSYYEQF
TRBD1	TRBV10-3	TRBJ2-7	AITTGTANEQY
-	TRBV2	TRBJ1-1	ASGKGHSMNTEAF
TRBD2	TRBV29-1	TRBJ2-5	SVEASGSRETQY
-	TRBV12-5	TRBJ2-7	ASGLVDEQY
-	TRBV28	TRBJ2-7	ASSSPGDRTPYEQY
-	TRBV18	TRBJ1-5	ASSRGQDQPQH